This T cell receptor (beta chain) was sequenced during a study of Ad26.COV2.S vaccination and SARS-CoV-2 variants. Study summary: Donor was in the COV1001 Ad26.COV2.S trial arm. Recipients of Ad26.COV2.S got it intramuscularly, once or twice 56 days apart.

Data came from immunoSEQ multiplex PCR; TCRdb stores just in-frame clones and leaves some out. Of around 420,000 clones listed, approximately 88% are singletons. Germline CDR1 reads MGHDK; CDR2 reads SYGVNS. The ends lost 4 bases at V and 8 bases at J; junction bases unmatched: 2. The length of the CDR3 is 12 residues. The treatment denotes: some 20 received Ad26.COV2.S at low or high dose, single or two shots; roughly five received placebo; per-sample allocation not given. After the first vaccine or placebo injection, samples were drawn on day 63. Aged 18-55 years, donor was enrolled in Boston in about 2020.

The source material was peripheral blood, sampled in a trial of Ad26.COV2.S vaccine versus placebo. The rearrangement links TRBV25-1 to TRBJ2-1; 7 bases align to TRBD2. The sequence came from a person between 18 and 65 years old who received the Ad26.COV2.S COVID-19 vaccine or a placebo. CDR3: CASSGGGYEQFF. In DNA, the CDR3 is TGTGCCAGCAGTGGGGGGGGGTATGAGCAGTTCTTC.